These 3 T cell receptor beta chains share one sample of origin, sequenced in a study of T cell responses to AZD1222 COVID-19 vaccine. Generated by immunoSEQ multiplex PCR, the TCRdb table keeps only in-frame clones and is missing some. The data contain 100,000 to 120,000 clones, roughly 87% of them singletons. The material sequenced was peripheral blood, taken on day 0 of AZD1222 vaccination. The receptors were gathered from an adult in good health.

This chain connects TRBV28 to TRBJ1-1, with 8 bases identical to TRBD1. Germline values: CDR1 MDHEN, CDR2 SYDVKM. The J segment lost 5 bases and the V segment lost 4 bases, leaving 6 bases of the junction unmatched. The CDR3 totals 14 residues. The CDR3 DNA reads TGTGCCAGCAGTTCCGGTACAGGGGGGACTGAAGCTTTCTTT. This encodes CASSSGTGGTEAFF.

The chain recombines TRBV6-2 or TRBV6-3 with TRBJ1-2; a possible D gene is TRBD1 (6 bases). This CDR3 has 11 amino acids. V lost 6 bases, J lost 8 bases, and 10 bases lay in between. CDR1 and CDR2 from the germline V gene are MNHEY and SVGEGT. The DNA of the CDR3 is TGTGCCAGCAGCCGTACAGGGGGCTACACCTTC. Its protein is CASSRTGGYTF.

This clone was recorded only once. This chain joins TRBV5-4 and TRBJ1-1, with D perhaps matching TRBD1 (5 bases). The V gene lost 6 bases and the J gene lost 1 base, with 16 bases spanning the gap. CDR3 length equals 15 residues. Germline V CDR1 and CDR2: SGHNT, YYREEE (reference sequence). Here the CDR3 reads CASKSGALGNTEAFF. In nucleotides, the CDR3 is TGTGCCAGCAAGTCTGGGGCTCTCGGGAACACTGAAGCTTTCTTT.